This T cell receptor (beta chain) was profiled in a study of T cell responses to AZD1222 COVID-19 vaccine. Study results and limitations: A rise in Spike-specific TCR breadth and depth followed two AZD1222 doses. Reportedly, close to half of spike-specific TCRs are directed against unmutated variant regions. Among AZD1222 vaccinees, only six or seven were seropositive at baseline. Among the donors, most were white British and more were female, and clonal diversity was possibly underestimated.

Clones were sequenced by immunoSEQ multiplex PCR, and TCRdb holds only the in-frame ones, with some missing. The table shows some 100,000 clones, with around 90% occurring only once. This clone was recorded once. No antigen is known for it. This receptor was identified in an adult who received the AZD1222 COVID-19 vaccine. Source: peripheral blood, taken 28 days after the second AZD1222 dose.

CDR3 sequence (DNA): TGTGCCAGCAGTGAAGGGACAGGGGGAGAGACCCAGTACTTC. It encodes CASSEGTGGETQYF. V usage is TRBV6-1 and J usage is TRBJ2-5, with 10 bases matching TRBD1. Losses at the gene ends were 1 base for V and 4 bases for J; bases not matched to a gene: 0. CDR1 is MNHNS and CDR2 is SASEGT in the germline V gene. This CDR3 has 14 residues.